The sample holds a few counts of the clone carrying this T cell receptor beta chain. The data stem from a study of T-cell reconstitution after alpha-beta-depleted transplantation in children. The authors prepared the TCRbeta library with unique molecular identifiers. Using its own MiXCR run on the PCR reads, TCRdb lists one record per CDR3 protein. Counted here are 150,000 to 250,000 distinct CDR3 sequences, more than 14% occurring once; the ten biggest clones make up less than 15%. Germline assignment: CDR1 MNHEY and CDR2 SVGAGI. The CDR3 has 16 amino acids. Trimming removed 4 bases from V and 1 base from J, with 14 bases in between.

This material consisted of PBMCs from the stem cell graft donor, taken from the stem cell graft. The rearrangement joins TRBV6-5 to TRBJ1-5; D is undetermined. The TCR was taken from a human donor who donated a stem cell graft to a child with acute lymphoblastic leukemia. CDR3 in amino acids: CASSWVIWESNQPQHF. The CDR3 DNA follows: TGTGCCAGCAGTTGGGTAATTTGGGAAAGCAATCAGCCCCAGCATTTT.